A selection of T cell receptor beta chains follows, all from one sample in a study of beta chain features in type 1 diabetes. The data were produced by immunoSEQ multiplex PCR, yet TCRdb's version contains in-frame clones alone and is incomplete. The repertoire holds around 150,000 clones, roughly 9% seen once, with under 0.85% in the top ten. The sequenced material came from central memory CD4+ T cells from blood. These receptors all stem from a woman in her twenties or thirties with type 1 diabetes. Each CDR3 is given with its conserved first and last residue. D genes are given only for firm matches. Size is stated for part of the rows, as once, few or many counts, or as a class when the clone is expanded.

v_call	d_call	clone_size	j_call	cdr3_aa	cdr3_nt
TRBV9	TRBD2	few	TRBJ2-7	CASSALAGGVGEQYF	TGTGCCAGCAGCGCGCTAGCGGGAGGAGTAGGCGAGCAGTACTTC
TRBV5-1	-	-	TRBJ2-3	CASSLGRLQGTDTQYF	TGCGCCAGCAGCTTGGGACGGCTGCAGGGCACAGATACGCAGTATTTT
TRBV4-1	TRBD1	few	TRBJ1-5	CASSRHRGGQPQHF	TGCGCCAGCAGCCGGCACAGGGGAGGTCAGCCCCAGCATTTT
TRBV18	TRBD1	few	TRBJ1-5	CASSEGQANNQPQHF	TGTGCCAGCTCAGAAGGACAGGCTAACAATCAGCCCCAGCATTTT
TRBV30	TRBD1	few	TRBJ1-1	CAWSGQGAGGTEAFF	TGTGCCTGGAGTGGGCAGGGGGCAGGCGGCACTGAAGCTTTCTTT
TRBV10-1	TRBD2	-	TRBJ2-1	CASSLDSGSSYNEQFF	TGCGCCAGCAGTCTCGATAGCGGGAGCTCCTACAATGAGCAGTTCTTC
TRBV2	-	-	TRBJ2-5	CASGRNYQETQYF	TGTGCCAGCGGGAGGAACTACCAAGAGACCCAGTACTTC
TRBV5-1	-	-	TRBJ2-5	CASRLAVQETQYF	TGCGCCAGCAGACTAGCAGTCCAAGAGACCCAGTACTTC
TRBV5-1	-	few	TRBJ1-4	CASSLVRATNEKLFF	TGCGCCAGCAGCTTGGTTCGGGCAACTAATGAAAAACTGTTTTTT
TRBV5-1	-	few	TRBJ2-5	CASSLGTRQETQYF	TGCGCCAGCAGCTTGGGAACACGACAAGAGACCCAGTACTTC
TRBV28	-	-	TRBJ1-5	CASRPGGDSNQPQHF	TGTGCCAGCAGGCCGGGGGGCGATAGCAATCAGCCCCAGCATTTT
TRBV28	-	few	TRBJ2-3	CASSSLSGLSTDTQYF	TGTGCCAGCAGCTCGTTAAGCGGGTTAAGCACAGATACGCAGTATTTT
TRBV28	TRBD2	few	TRBJ2-7	CASSLTSGGVGEQYF	TGTGCCAGCAGTTTAACTAGCGGGGGCGTCGGGGAGCAGTACTTC
TRBV7-9	-	few	TRBJ2-5	CASSSYSFQASETQYF	TGTGCCAGCAGCTCCTACAGTTTTCAGGCTTCGGAGACCCAGTACTTC
TRBV5-1	-	few	TRBJ2-1	CASTVAPGAVEQFF	TGCGCCAGCACCGTGGCGCCTGGGGCCGTCGAGCAGTTCTTC
TRBV2	TRBD2	few	TRBJ2-3	CASSGEGLYTDTQYF	TGTGCCAGCAGTGGGGAGGGACTCTACACAGATACGCAGTATTTT
TRBV19	TRBD1	few	TRBJ2-5	CASSGTGHGETQYF	TGTGCCAGCTCCGGGACAGGGCATGGAGAGACCCAGTACTTC
TRBV2	-	many	TRBJ2-1	CASRAYRDEQFF	TGTGCCAGCAGAGCGTACAGGGATGAGCAGTTCTTC
TRBV6-6	TRBD1	-	TRBJ1-5	CASRRQGSNQPQHF	TGTGCCAGCAGGAGACAGGGGAGCAATCAGCCCCAGCATTTT
TRBV5-1	TRBD1	-	TRBJ2-7	CASSLFGQGDSEQYF	TGCGCCAGCAGCTTGTTCGGCCAGGGGGATAGTGAGCAGTACTTC
TRBV28	-	few	TRBJ2-7	CASSFPGELSYEQYF	TGTGCCAGCAGTTTCCCAGGCGAGCTCTCCTACGAGCAGTACTTC
TRBV4-1	-	few	TRBJ1-2	CASSQTKAASYTF	TGCGCCAGCAGCCAGACGAAAGCAGCGAGCTACACCTTC
TRBV6-5	TRBD2	few	TRBJ2-3	CASSYSSPSGKDTQYF	TGTGCCAGCAGTTACTCTAGTCCTAGCGGGAAGGATACGCAGTATTTT
TRBV10-3	-	few	TRBJ2-5	CATGTPQETQYF	TGTGCCACCGGGACACCCCAAGAGACCCAGTACTTC
TRBV5-1	-	-	TRBJ2-5	CASSLSGPYQETQYF	TGCGCCAGCAGCTTGAGCGGACCGTACCAAGAGACCCAGTACTTC
TRBV14	TRBD2	few	TRBJ2-3	CASSQVGGRAADTQYF	TGTGCCAGCAGCCAAGTCGGCGGGAGGGCCGCAGATACGCAGTATTTT
TRBV7-9	TRBD2	few	TRBJ2-1	CASSPGLAGRKSSYNEQFF	TGTGCCAGCAGCCCTGGACTAGCGGGAAGGAAGAGCTCCTACAATGAGCAGTTCTTC
TRBV7-9	TRBD2	few	TRBJ2-3	CASSSSGRADTQYF	TGTGCCAGCAGCTCTAGCGGGAGAGCAGATACGCAGTATTTT
TRBV5-4	-	few	TRBJ2-1	CASTLRQGNDEQFF	TGTGCCAGCACCCTAAGGCAGGGGAATGATGAGCAGTTCTTC
TRBV5-1	TRBD1	few	TRBJ2-5	CASGRQRDRGETQYF	TGCGCCAGCGGACGACAGAGGGACAGGGGGGAGACCCAGTACTTC
TRBV18	TRBD1	few	TRBJ2-7	CASSPGTGDEQYF	TGTGCCAGCTCACCCGGGACAGGGGACGAGCAGTACTTC
TRBV16	-	-	TRBJ1-2	CASSQSVGANYGYTF	TGTGCCAGCAGCCAATCAGTAGGGGCCAACTATGGCTACACCTTC
TRBV11-2	TRBD2	-	TRBJ2-2	CASSSTSGRANTGELFF	TGTGCCAGCAGCTCGACTAGCGGGAGGGCCAACACCGGGGAGCTGTTTTTT
TRBV4-1	-	few	TRBJ2-7	CASSQEGESLYEQYF	TGCGCCAGCAGCCAAGAAGGAGAGAGCCTCTACGAGCAGTACTTC
TRBV2	-	-	TRBJ1-1	CASREQATEAFF	TGTGCCAGCAGAGAACAGGCCACTGAAGCTTTCTTT
TRBV5-1	-	few	TRBJ1-1	CASSRGGMNTEAFF	TGCGCCAGCAGCCGAGGGGGTATGAACACTGAAGCTTTCTTT
TRBV27	-	-	TRBJ2-1	CASSPRGRGYNEQFF	TGTGCCAGCAGTCCTCGGGGCAGGGGATACAATGAGCAGTTCTTC